This T cell receptor (beta chain) is drawn from a study of blood T cells in healthy people across ages. Per germline, CDR1 LGHNA and CDR2 YNFKEQ. The CDR3 contains 17 residues. Trimming pared 0 bases from V and 4 bases from J, leaving 16 bases between. Per sample, no less than 5.5 micrograms of total RNA were extracted. The authors ran a second PCR of roughly 6 to 12 cycles using a sample-barcoded 5' primer and a J-beta primer mix. Each cDNA molecule, via a template-switch adaptor with 12 random nucleotides, was tagged. TCRdb reanalysed the 5' RACE reads using MiXCR and keeps one entry per CDR3 protein. The data hold 850,000 to 1,300,000 distinct CDR3 sequences, with 45% observed a single time.

Sequencing was done on a sample of blood. The clonotype comes from a woman aged 60-75 years in good health. The gene calls are TRBV4-2 and TRBJ2-1, with D possibly being TRBD2 (5 bases). The CDR3 region is CASSQDPGGVGYNEQFF. CDR3 nucleotide sequence: TGTGCCAGCAGCCAAGATCCCGGAGGAGTGGGATACAATGAGCAGTTCTTC.